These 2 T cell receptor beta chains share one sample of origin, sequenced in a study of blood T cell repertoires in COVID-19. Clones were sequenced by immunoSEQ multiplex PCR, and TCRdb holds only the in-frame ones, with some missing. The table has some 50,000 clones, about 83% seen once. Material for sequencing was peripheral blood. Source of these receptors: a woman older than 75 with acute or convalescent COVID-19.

The CDR3 loop is CASRPSDRLPSGANVLTF. CDR3 coding DNA: TGTGCCAGCAGACCGTCGGACAGGTTACCCTCTGGGGCCAACGTCCTGACTTTC. The chain links TRBV27 to TRBJ2-6, with 7 bases lining up with TRBD1. Germline V gives CDR1 MNHEY, CDR2 SMNVEV (reference sequence). V lost 6 bases and J lost 0; bases outside the gene matches: 11. The CDR3 is 18 amino acids.

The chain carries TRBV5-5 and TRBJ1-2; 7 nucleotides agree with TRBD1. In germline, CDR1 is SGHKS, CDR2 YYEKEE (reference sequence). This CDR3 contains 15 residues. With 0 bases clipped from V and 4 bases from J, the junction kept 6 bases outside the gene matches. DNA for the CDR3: TGTGCCAGCAGCTTGGCGTCAGGGGGTCCCTATGGCTACACCTTC. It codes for CASSLASGGPYGYTF.